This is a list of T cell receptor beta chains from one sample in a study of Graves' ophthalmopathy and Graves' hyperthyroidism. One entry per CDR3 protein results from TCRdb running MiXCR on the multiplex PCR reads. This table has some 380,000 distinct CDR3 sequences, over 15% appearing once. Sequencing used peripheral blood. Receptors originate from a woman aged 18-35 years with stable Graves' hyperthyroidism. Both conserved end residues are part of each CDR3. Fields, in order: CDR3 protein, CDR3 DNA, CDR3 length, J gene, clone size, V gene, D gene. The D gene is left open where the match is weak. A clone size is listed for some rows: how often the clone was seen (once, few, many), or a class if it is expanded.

CDR3: CASSYRGSNYEQYF; DNA: TGTGCCAGCAGTTACCGGGGTAGTAACTACGAGCAGTACTTC; length: 14; J: TRBJ2-7; size: few; V: TRBV6-5; D: NA
CDR3: CASSLNSGRYEQYF; DNA: TGTGCCAGCAGCCTCAATTCGGGGAGGTACGAGCAGTACTTC; length: 14; J: TRBJ2-7; size: many; V: TRBV7-8; D: NA
CDR3: CASSPPGQGLNSPLHF; DNA: TGTGCCAGCAGTCCCCCGGGACAGGGGCTTAATTCACCCCTCCACTTT; length: 16; J: TRBJ1-6; size: many; V: TRBV12-3/TRBV12-4; D: TRBD1
CDR3: CASSRGPLERGNTEAFF; DNA: TGTGCCAGCAGTCGGGGACCGTTAGAGAGGGGGAACACTGAAGCTTTCTTT; length: 17; J: TRBJ1-1; size: NA; V: TRBV6-4; D: NA
CDR3: CASSHPGREAFF; DNA: TGCGCCAGCAGCCATCCGGGACGCGAAGCTTTCTTT; length: 12; J: TRBJ1-1; size: many; V: TRBV4-1; D: NA
CDR3: CSVDRSGQGTEAFF; DNA: TGCAGCGTTGATCGGTCGGGGCAGGGGACTGAAGCTTTCTTT; length: 14; J: TRBJ1-1; size: many; V: TRBV29-1; D: NA
CDR3: CASVPSTVGYGYTF; DNA: TGTGCCAGCGTACCGAGTACGGTGGGCTATGGCTACACCTTC; length: 14; J: TRBJ1-2; size: many; V: TRBV7-2; D: NA
CDR3: CASSYAGGEYEQYF; DNA: TGTGCCAGCAGTTACGCAGGGGGCGAGTACGAGCAGTACTTC; length: 14; J: TRBJ2-7; size: many; V: TRBV6-2/TRBV6-3; D: TRBD1
CDR3: CASSLERGLNTEAFF; DNA: TGTGCCAGCAGCTTAGAAAGGGGCCTCAACACTGAAGCTTTCTTT; length: 15; J: TRBJ1-1; size: many; V: TRBV7-2; D: NA
CDR3: CASSRVLREVGTEAFF; DNA: TGCGCCAGCAGTCGTGTTTTAAGAGAGGTGGGCACTGAAGCTTTCTTT; length: 16; J: TRBJ1-1; size: few; V: TRBV4-1; D: NA
CDR3: CASSFSGGQPQHF; DNA: TGTGCCAGCAGTTTTTCCGGGGGTCAGCCCCAGCATTTT; length: 13; J: TRBJ1-5; size: many; V: TRBV27; D: NA
CDR3: CAWSTSWDTEAFF; DNA: TGTGCCTGGAGTACGTCCTGGGACACTGAAGCTTTCTTT; length: 13; J: TRBJ1-1; size: NA; V: TRBV30; D: NA
CDR3: CASSIEYRTDTETQYF; DNA: TGTGCCAGCAGTATTGAATATAGGACAGATACAGAGACCCAGTACTTC; length: 16; J: TRBJ2-5; size: NA; V: TRBV12-3/TRBV12-4; D: NA
CDR3: CASRDRAVTSPLHF; DNA: TGTGCCAGCAGAGACAGGGCCGTTACTTCACCCCTCCACTTT; length: 14; J: TRBJ1-6; size: many; V: TRBV27; D: TRBD1
CDR3: CASSDRILNSPLHF; DNA: TGTGCCAGCAGTGACAGGATTCTTAATTCACCCCTCCACTTT; length: 14; J: TRBJ1-6; size: many; V: TRBV6-1; D: NA
CDR3: CASSPGTSSTEAFF; DNA: TGTGCCAGCAGCCCAGGGACTTCGTCCACTGAAGCTTTCTTT; length: 14; J: TRBJ1-1; size: few; V: TRBV6-2/TRBV6-3; D: NA
CDR3: CASSQTGGGYGYTF; DNA: TGTGCCAGCAGCCAAACAGGGGGCGGCTATGGCTACACCTTC; length: 14; J: TRBJ1-2; size: NA; V: TRBV14; D: TRBD1
CDR3: CASSPSGIFGNTIYF; DNA: TGTGCCAGCAGCCCCTCAGGGATCTTTGGAAACACCATATATTTT; length: 15; J: TRBJ1-3; size: many; V: TRBV7-9; D: NA
CDR3: CASSVGGDRGSPLHF; DNA: TGTGCCAGCAGCGTGGGAGGGGATCGGGGTTCACCCCTCCACTTT; length: 15; J: TRBJ1-6; size: many; V: TRBV7-2; D: NA
CDR3: CSAREDSNTEAFF; DNA: TGCAGTGCTAGAGAAGACAGCAACACTGAAGCTTTCTTT; length: 13; J: TRBJ1-1; size: many; V: TRBV20-1; D: NA
CDR3: CASSFDSGGYNSPLHF; DNA: TGTGCCAGCAGCTTTGATTCAGGGGGCTATAATTCACCCCTCCACTTT; length: 16; J: TRBJ1-6; size: many; V: TRBV7-9; D: TRBD1
CDR3: CASSLWTSTRETQYF; DNA: TGTGCCAGCAGCCTTTGGACTAGCACCCGGGAGACCCAGTACTTC; length: 15; J: TRBJ2-5; size: NA; V: TRBV14; D: TRBD2
CDR3: CASSYDFFVPAQGPYEQYF; DNA: TGTGCCAGCAGTTACGACTTTTTCGTACCAGCACAGGGACCCTACGAGCAGTACTTC; length: 19; J: TRBJ2-7; size: many; V: TRBV6-2/TRBV6-3; D: NA
CDR3: CASSARRQSDQPQHF; DNA: TGTGCCAGTAGTGCTAGGCGACAGTCAGATCAGCCCCAGCATTTT; length: 15; J: TRBJ1-5; size: many; V: TRBV19; D: NA
CDR3: CASSYFRVTGELFF; DNA: TGTGCCAGCAGTTACTTCAGGGTCACCGGGGAGCTGTTTTTT; length: 14; J: TRBJ2-2; size: NA; V: TRBV6-5; D: NA
CDR3: CASSPDWYGYTF; DNA: TGTGCCAGTAGTCCCGACTGGTATGGCTACACCTTC; length: 12; J: TRBJ1-2; size: few; V: TRBV19; D: NA
CDR3: CASSLNGGRGEAFF; DNA: TGTGCCAGCAGCTTAAATGGAGGGCGCGGTGAAGCTTTCTTT; length: 14; J: TRBJ1-1; size: few; V: TRBV7-9; D: NA
CDR3: CASSLAQGTGIMQETQYF; DNA: TGCGCCAGCAGCTTGGCCCAAGGGACAGGGATTATGCAAGAGACCCAGTACTTC; length: 18; J: TRBJ2-5; size: NA; V: TRBV5-1; D: TRBD1
CDR3: CASTTRPYEQYF; DNA: TGTGCCAGCACCACCAGGCCTTACGAGCAGTACTTC; length: 12; J: TRBJ2-7; size: many; V: TRBV6-2/TRBV6-3; D: NA
CDR3: CASSESRGLNQPQHF; DNA: TGTGCCAGCAGTGAATCCCGGGGCCTTAATCAGCCCCAGCATTTT; length: 15; J: TRBJ1-5; size: NA; V: TRBV6-1; D: NA
CDR3: CASSSDSSIRGYTF; DNA: TGTGCCAGCAGTTCGGACAGTTCCATTAGGGGCTACACCTTC; length: 14; J: TRBJ1-2; size: many; V: TRBV27; D: NA
CDR3: CASSVGGDDYEQYF; DNA: TGTGCCAGCAGCGTAGGTGGGGACGACTACGAGCAGTACTTC; length: 14; J: TRBJ2-7; size: many; V: TRBV9; D: NA
CDR3: CASTKDRVYGYTF; DNA: TGTGCCAGCACAAAAGACAGGGTCTATGGCTACACCTTC; length: 13; J: TRBJ1-2; size: NA; V: TRBV6-1; D: TRBD1
CDR3: CASSFPTSNEQYF; DNA: TGTGCCAGCAGCTTCCCCACCTCAAACGAGCAGTACTTC; length: 13; J: TRBJ2-7; size: many; V: TRBV11-1; D: NA
CDR3: CAISEFPGFNYGYTF; DNA: TGTGCCATCAGTGAATTTCCAGGCTTTAACTATGGCTACACCTTC; length: 15; J: TRBJ1-2; size: many; V: TRBV10-3; D: NA
CDR3: CASRMGLTGELFF; DNA: TGTGCCAGCAGAATGGGACTCACCGGGGAGCTGTTTTTT; length: 13; J: TRBJ2-2; size: many; V: TRBV6-1; D: NA
CDR3: CASSEIERAEQYF; DNA: TGTGCCAGCAGTGAAATTGAGAGGGCCGAGCAGTACTTC; length: 13; J: TRBJ2-7; size: many; V: TRBV6-1; D: NA
CDR3: CASSGRYEQYF; DNA: TGTGCCAGCAGTGGCCGCTACGAGCAGTACTTC; length: 11; J: TRBJ2-7; size: many; V: TRBV25-1; D: NA
CDR3: CASSFLAGPVQETQYF; DNA: TGTGCCAGCAGTTTTCTAGCGGGTCCCGTCCAAGAGACCCAGTACTTC; length: 16; J: TRBJ2-5; size: NA; V: TRBV12-3/TRBV12-4; D: TRBD2
CDR3: CASSLEGPLQRGEQYF; DNA: TGCGCCAGCAGCTTGGAGGGTCCTTTACAAAGGGGCGAGCAGTACTTC; length: 16; J: TRBJ2-7; size: many; V: TRBV5-1; D: NA
CDR3: CAIREGAGETQYF; DNA: TGTGCCATCAGAGAGGGGGCGGGAGAGACCCAGTACTTC; length: 13; J: TRBJ2-5; size: many; V: TRBV10-3; D: TRBD1
CDR3: CASSLFTGQETQYF; DNA: TGCGCCAGCAGCTTGTTTACCGGACAAGAGACCCAGTACTTC; length: 14; J: TRBJ2-5; size: few; V: TRBV5-1; D: NA
CDR3: CASSPGGRAYEQYF; DNA: TGTGCCAGCAGCCCAGGGGGCAGGGCCTACGAGCAGTACTTC; length: 14; J: TRBJ2-7; size: many; V: TRBV27; D: TRBD1
CDR3: CASSPAQGTEAFF; DNA: TGTGCCAGCTCACCGGCTCAGGGCACTGAAGCTTTCTTT; length: 13; J: TRBJ1-1; size: NA; V: TRBV18; D: NA
CDR3: CASRIGPGIGSAFF; DNA: TGTGCCAGCAGAATCGGACCAGGCATAGGGAGCGCTTTCTTT; length: 14; J: TRBJ1-1; size: many; V: TRBV12-3/TRBV12-4; D: NA
CDR3: CSASSGKGNTEAFF; DNA: TGCAGTGCTAGTTCCGGGAAAGGGAACACTGAAGCTTTCTTT; length: 14; J: TRBJ1-1; size: many; V: TRBV20-1; D: NA
CDR3: CASSEEGPPGTEAFF; DNA: TGTGCCAGCAGTGAAGAGGGGCCCCCGGGAACTGAAGCTTTCTTT; length: 15; J: TRBJ1-1; size: many; V: TRBV25-1; D: NA
CDR3: CASSVAQGAGELFF; DNA: TGTGCCAGCAGCGTAGCGCAGGGGGCCGGGGAGCTGTTTTTT; length: 14; J: TRBJ2-2; size: few; V: TRBV9; D: TRBD1